These 15 T cell receptor beta chains were all obtained from the same sample, sequenced in a study of control samples from healthy donors and cancer patients. Some clones are missing from TCRdb's copy, which holds only in-frame ones; the method was immunoSEQ multiplex PCR. The sample holds around 90,000 clones; roughly 86% are singletons and the top ten take roughly 20%. Sequencing used blood. These receptors originate from a man in his thirties or forties in good health.

This chain uses TRBV5-1 with TRBJ1-6, with D possibly matching TRBD1 (6 bases). The CDR3 has 17 amino acids. CDR1 is SGHRS and CDR2 is YFSETQ in the germline V gene. Trimming pared 0 bases from V and 1 base from J, leaving 11 bases between. This CDR3 is CASSLGSGASYNSPLHF. For the CDR3, the DNA is TGCGCCAGCAGCTTGGGGTCAGGGGCTTCCTATAATTCACCCCTCCACTTT.

J is TRBJ1-6 and V is TRBV27, with unresolved D. The CDR3 consists of 12 residues. CDR1 is MNHEY, CDR2 SMNVEV, per germline (reference sequence). V was cut by 4 bases and J by 6 bases, with 4 bases left in between. CDR3 loop: CASSSPNSPLHF. The CDR3 bases are TGTGCCAGCAGTTCCCCTAATTCACCCCTCCACTTT.

The chain joins TRBV5-1 to TRBJ2-3, with 15 bases identical to TRBD2. Trimming cost V 3 bases and J 2 bases; bases outside gene matches: 4. Germline V CDR1 and CDR2: SGHRS, YFSETQ. The CDR3 has 17 residues. CDR3 in amino acids: CASSYGLAGGYTDTQYF. DNA for the CDR3: TGCGCCAGCAGCTACGGACTAGCGGGGGGGTACACAGATACGCAGTATTTT.

The chain couples TRBV30 to TRBJ1-1; D is undetermined. The CDR3 covers 13 residues. V was trimmed by 0 bases and J by 0 bases, leaving 5 bases between them. Germline CDR1 is GTSNPN and CDR2 is SVGIG (reference sequence). CDR3 nucleotide sequence: TGTGCCTGGAGTGTGGACCTGAACACTGAAGCTTTCTTT. Encoded protein: CAWSVDLNTEAFF.

V gene TRBV6-5 combines with J gene TRBJ2-5; TRBD2 agrees at 10 bases. The CDR3 consists of 14 residues. Germline CDR1 reads MNHEY; CDR2 reads SVGAGI. V was pared by 6 bases and J by 5 bases, with 6 bases of the junction left unmatched. CDR3 DNA: TGTGCCAGCAGGAGCGGGGGGGCCGGTGAGACCCAGTACTTC. Its protein is CASRSGGAGETQYF.

CDR3 nucleotides: TGCAGCGTTGTGGAGCTTGAAGCTTTCTTT. Residues: CSVVELEAFF. The rearrangement uses TRBV29-1 and TRBJ1-1; D remains ambiguous. The V gene's germline CDR1 is SQVTM and CDR2 ANQGSEA. CDR3 length: 10 residues. Trimming pared 4 bases from V and 7 bases from J, leaving 7 bases between.

V gene TRBV27 combines with J gene TRBJ2-5, with D possibly matching TRBD2 (7 bases). The CDR3 sequence is 16 residues long. The germline gives CDR1 MNHEY, CDR2 SMNVEV (reference sequence). Trimming shortened V by 3 bases and J by 3 bases, and 17 bases separated the two germline ends. CDR3 protein: CASSLSAGRGEETQYF. CDR3 nucleotide sequence: TGTGCCAGCAGTTTGTCGGCAGGGAGGGGGGAAGAGACCCAGTACTTC.

V usage is TRBV19 and J usage is TRBJ1-1, with no clear D. Germline CDR1 reads LNHDA; CDR2 reads SQIVND (reference sequence). The CDR3 loop spans 14 amino acids. V gave up 8 bases and J gave up 1 base, with 14 bases separating them. Here the CDR3 DNA reads TGTGCCAGTGCAACCGGACGAGAGAACACTGAAGCTTTCTTT. It codes for CASATGRENTEAFF. Full variable domain (outside the CDR3, taken from reference TRBV19 and TRBJ1-1): DGGITQSPKYLFRKEGQNVTLSCEQNLNHDAMYWYRQDPGQGLRLIYYSQIVNDFQKGDIAEGYSVSREKKESFPLTVTSAQKNPTAFYLCASATGRENTEAFFGQGTRLTVV.

The chain is built from TRBV19 and TRBJ2-3, with no clear D. The CDR3 is 11 amino acids. V lost 2 bases and J 6 bases, leaving 3 bases between the germline ends. CDR1 and CDR2 (germline): LNHDA, SQIVND (reference sequence). The CDR3 sequence: CASSIRDTQYF. CDR3 nucleotides: TGTGCCAGTAGTATAAGGGATACGCAGTATTTT.

The V and J genes are TRBV7-2 and TRBJ2-7, with TRBD2 identical over 9 bases. CDR1 SGHTA and CDR2 FQGNSA come from the germline V gene. V lost 2 bases and J lost 2; bases outside the gene matches: 4. The CDR3 extends over 15 amino acids. CDR3 residues: CASSLSAGGTYEQYF. CDR3 in DNA: TGTGCCAGCAGCTTATCGGCGGGGGGGACCTACGAGCAGTACTTC.

This clone was counted only a few times. J is TRBJ1-1 and V is TRBV7-9; 10 positions agree with TRBD1. This CDR3 region has 15 residues. Germline loops: CDR1 SEHNR, CDR2 FQNEAQ (reference sequence). The V segment lost 5 bases and the J segment 5 bases; nucleotides outside the gene matches: 8. The chain's CDR3 is CASSAPGQGKTEAFF. Here the CDR3 DNA reads TGTGCCAGCAGCGCCCCGGGACAGGGGAAAACTGAAGCTTTCTTT. Full variable domain (outside the CDR3, taken from reference TRBV7-9 and TRBJ1-1): DTGVSQNPRHKITKRGQNVTFRCDPISEHNRLYWYRQTLGQGPEFLTYFQNEAQLEKSRLLSDRFSAERPKGSFSTLEIQRTEQGDSAMYLCASSAPGQGKTEAFFGQGTRLTVV.

V gene TRBV3-1 (or the pseudogene TRBV3-2) combines with J gene TRBJ2-2, with 13 nucleotides matching TRBD2. CDR3 size: 17 residues. Trimming cost V 4 bases and J 5 bases; bases outside gene matches: 7. Germline values: CDR1 LGHDT, CDR2 YNNKEL (reference sequence). The CDR3 DNA sequence: TGTGCCAGCAGCCCATTTTCGACTAGCGGGGGGACCGGGGAGCTGTTTTTT. Protein: CASSPFSTSGGTGELFF.

This chain links TRBV5-4 with TRBJ2-5, with a possible D match to TRBD1 (6 bases). CDR3 length: 16 residues. V gave up 4 bases and J gave up 0 bases, with 16 bases separating them. Per the germline V gene, CDR1 is SGHNT and CDR2 is YYREEE (reference sequence). The CDR3 reads CASSPPRGRYQETQYF. The CDR3 DNA follows: TGTGCCAGCAGCCCACCCAGGGGCAGGTACCAAGAGACCCAGTACTTC.

V and J are TRBV11-2 and TRBJ1-1; D may be TRBD1 (5 bases). V lost 5 bases and J 10 bases, leaving 14 bases between the germline ends. The CDR3 extends over 12 amino acids. CDR1 is SGHAT and CDR2 is FQNNGV in the germline V gene. CDR3 in DNA: TGTGCCAGCAGCCCGGACGGGGGAGGAGCTTTCTTT. This encodes CASSPDGGGAFF.

This sequence joins TRBV14 and TRBJ1-2, with TRBD1 matching over 9 bases. Germline CDR1 and CDR2: SGHDN and FVKESK. The CDR3 has 16 residues. The V gene end was trimmed by 1 base and the J gene end by 4 bases; junction bases not matched to a gene: 7. CDR3 coding DNA: TGTGCCAGCAGCCAAGCGGACAGGGGAATTGGCTATGGCTACACCTTC. Protein: CASSQADRGIGYGYTF.